A single sample gave rise to the 11 T cell receptor beta chains below, sequenced in a study of OX40 agonist ivuxolimab in advanced cancers. Measured with immunoSEQ multiplex PCR; TCRdb has only the in-frame clones, and not every one. This table holds about 60,000 clones, 88% found once. The specimen was CD4+ or CD8+ T cells sorted from blood, collected in a trial of the OX40 agonist ivuxolimab. These receptors all stem from an adult with an advanced solid tumor such as melanoma, head and neck, liver or kidney cancer.

V is TRBV28 and J is TRBJ1-5; tentative D call: TRBD1 (5 bases). The V gene's germline CDR1 is MDHEN and CDR2 SYDVKM. The CDR3 consists of 15 residues. Trimming cost V 6 bases and J 2 bases, with 14 bases left between them. The CDR3 bases are TGTGCCAGCAGCCCAAATAAAGGGGGCAATCAGCCCCAGCATTTT. Its protein product is CASSPNKGGNQPQHF.

V is TRBV5-6 and J is TRBJ1-2; D is undetermined. Germline V gives CDR1 SGHDT, CDR2 YYEEEE. The V and J ends lost 3 bases and 2 bases respectively, with 14 bases between them. The CDR3 contains 15 residues. The CDR3 coding sequence is TGTGCCAGCAGCTCTTTAGTGAGACTAAACTATGGCTACACCTTC. As protein: CASSSLVRLNYGYTF.

The J gene is TRBJ1-4, the V gene TRBV13; perhaps TRBD1 as D (6 bases). V was shortened by 2 bases and J by 0 bases, with 13 bases between the two germline ends. This CDR3 has 17 amino acids. Germline CDR1 PRHDT, CDR2 FYEKMQ (reference sequence). The chain's CDR3 is CASSLTPGDATNEKLFF. The CDR3 coding sequence is TGTGCCAGCAGCTTAACACCAGGGGACGCAACTAATGAAAAACTGTTTTTT.

The chain links TRBV28 to TRBJ2-4; D is possibly TRBD2 (6 bases). The CDR3 totals 16 residues. Germline loops: CDR1 MDHEN, CDR2 SYDVKM. Trimming stripped 4 bases from V and 1 base from J, with 14 bases between. CDR3 amino acids: CASSWAGILAKNIQYF. The CDR3 nucleotides read TGTGCCAGCAGTTGGGCGGGGATCCTCGCCAAAAACATTCAGTACTTC.

The CDR3 loop is CASTSSGSTRETQYF. Written as DNA, the CDR3 is TGTGCCAGTACCTCTAGCGGGAGTACGAGGGAGACCCAGTACTTC. The chain links TRBV19 to TRBJ2-5; 10 positions match TRBD2. V gave up 7 bases and J gave up 5 bases; unmatched junction bases: 10. This CDR3 contains 15 residues. The germline V gene has CDR1 LNHDA and CDR2 SQIVND (reference sequence). The complete variable domain, with remaining parts taken from reference TRBV19 and TRBJ2-5, reads DGGITQSPKYLFRKEGQNVTLSCEQNLNHDAMYWYRQDPGQGLRLIYYSQIVNDFQKGDIAEGYSVSREKKESFPLTVTSAQKNPTAFYLCASTSSGSTRETQYFGPGTRLLVL.

V usage is TRBV5-1 and J usage is TRBJ2-2, with a possible D match to TRBD1 (5 bases). There are 13 residues in the CDR3. Germline assignment: CDR1 SGHRS and CDR2 YFSETQ. Trimming removed 6 bases from V and 7 bases from J, with 13 bases in between. The CDR3 DNA reads as TGCGCCAGCAACGTACAGGAAGGCGGGGAGCTGTTTTTT. Encoded protein: CASNVQEGGELFF.

J is TRBJ2-2 and V is TRBV7-3, with 10 bases fitting TRBD1. After removal of 6 bases from V and 4 bases from J, the junction contained 2 bases not matched to a gene. Germline-derived CDR1 and CDR2 are SGHTA and FQGTGA. The CDR3 consists of 14 residues. The CDR3 sequence is CASSRQGATGELFF. CDR3 DNA: TGTGCCAGCAGTAGACAGGGGGCCACCGGGGAGCTGTTTTTT.

The chain uses TRBV28 and TRBJ2-7; D is perhaps TRBD2 (6 bases). V gave up 5 bases and J gave up 0 bases, with 11 bases separating them. This CDR3 is built from 14 residues. Germline assignment: CDR1 MDHEN and CDR2 SYDVKM. In DNA, the CDR3 is TGTGCCAGCAGTCCTGGGACTTCCTCCTACGAGCAGTACTTC. Protein product: CASSPGTSSYEQYF.

This sequence joins TRBV10-1 and TRBJ2-1; the D is unclear. The CDR3 has 13 residues. Germline CDR1 is WNHNN and CDR2 is SYGVQD (reference sequence). V was clipped by 6 bases and J by 12 bases, with 18 bases between them. Written as DNA, the CDR3 is TGCGCCAGCAGCGGTGACACCTCACCCGGGCAGTTCTTC. Protein product: CASSGDTSPGQFF.

V is TRBV28 and J is TRBJ1-2; D is possibly TRBD1 (5 bases). With 2 bases removed from V and 7 bases from J, the gap between germline ends came to 14 bases. In germline, CDR1 is MDHEN, CDR2 SYDVKM. The CDR3 has 14 amino acids. The DNA for the CDR3 is TGTGCCAGCAGTTTACAGGCAGGGCCCACTGGCTACACCTTC. The encoded protein is CASSLQAGPTGYTF.

This chain connects TRBV5-1 to TRBJ2-7; the D call may be TRBD1 or TRBD2 (5 bases each). Trimming left V 4 bases short and J 7 bases short, with 18 bases between. The CDR3 sequence is 14 residues long. Germline CDR1 is SGHRS and CDR2 is YFSETQ. As DNA, the CDR3 is TGCGCCAGCAGCCCTACCGGGACGAGAGGTGAGCAGTACTTC. This sequence encodes CASSPTGTRGEQYF.